The T cell receptor (beta chain) described here comes from a study of shared clonotypes between healthy human individuals. Profiled with immunoSEQ multiplex PCR; TCRdb holds only in-frame clones, not every one. The table shows some 2,500,000 clones, with approximately 90% occurring only once. Notes on this clone: Its antigen is unidentified.

Overall study results and limits: The sharing of about 5% of naive CD4 clonotypes was seen across a handful of donors. Estimated clonotype richness was generally higher in naive than memory subsets.

This CDR3 comprises 17 residues. CDR1 KGHSH and CDR2 LQKENI come from the germline V gene. The ends were cut back, 4 bases at V and 5 bases at J, with 20 bases in the middle. The sequencing sample was made of naive CD4+ T cells from PBMCs. As to subset: CD45RA+ positively selected. This sequence originates from a man between 18 and 29 years old in good health. Some clones in this sample may be carry-over from other donors' samples. The rearrangement links TRBV18 to TRBJ1-4, with D tentatively TRBD1 (5 bases). This chain's CDR3 is CASSLLLGTDLNEKLFF. The CDR3 nucleotides read TGTGCCAGCTCACTGCTTTTAGGGACGGACCTAAATGAAAAACTGTTTTTT.